These T cell receptor beta chains were read from a single sample in a study of T cells in Graves' hyperthyroidism and ophthalmopathy. Each CDR3 protein is one row after TCRdb ran MiXCR on the multiplex PCR reads. The sample has 450,000 to 500,000 distinct CDR3 sequences, 20% to 25% seen once. Input material: blood. The receptors derive from a woman aged 70 to 79 with Graves' ophthalmopathy. Both conserved end residues are part of each CDR3. A D gene is named only where the DNA matches it firmly. Size values are once, few and many counts, or a class for expanded clones, and some rows have none.

v_call,cdr3_length,j_call,d_call,clone_size,cdr3_aa,cdr3_nt
TRBV18,14,TRBJ1-1,TRBD1,.,CASSPGTGSTEAFF,TGTGCCAGCTCACCTGGGACAGGGAGCACTGAAGCTTTCTTT
TRBV12-3/TRBV12-4,15,TRBJ2-1,TRBD1,many,CASSLPGGAYNEQFF,TGTGCCAGCAGTCTCCCAGGGGGCGCCTACAATGAGCAGTTCTTC
TRBV20-1,14,TRBJ2-7,TRBD1,.,CSATIGQVSYERYF,TGCAGTGCTACAATAGGACAGGTCTCCTACGAGCGGTACTTC
TRBV28,15,TRBJ1-5,.,.,CASSFPRGVNQPQHF,TGTGCCAGCAGCTTCCCGAGGGGGGTCAATCAGCCCCAGCATTTT
TRBV10-1,14,TRBJ2-3,TRBD2,many,CASSGLAGTDTQYF,TGCGCCAGCAGCGGACTAGCGGGCACAGATACGCAGTATTTT
TRBV30,13,TRBJ2-2,.,.,CAWTGANTGELFF,TGTGCCTGGACGGGGGCGAACACCGGGGAGCTGTTTTTT
TRBV20-1,12,TRBJ2-5,.,few,CSASTGGETQYF,TGCAGTGCTAGTACAGGAGGAGAGACCCAGTACTTC
TRBV28,11,TRBJ1-1,.,many,CASSLWGKAFF,TGTGCCAGCAGTTTATGGGGGAAAGCTTTCTTT
TRBV5-1,16,TRBJ2-1,.,few,CASSLASRSTYNEQFF,TGCGCCAGCAGCTTGGCCTCACGAAGTACGTACAATGAGCAGTTCTTC
TRBV6-2/TRBV6-3,15,TRBJ1-5,.,.,CASSNPGLYNQPQHF,TGTGCCAGCAGTAATCCGGGGTTGTACAATCAGCCCCAGCATTTT
TRBV20-1,13,TRBJ2-7,.,few,CSAKGGSSYEQYF,TGCAGTGCTAAAGGGGGGTCCTCCTACGAGCAGTACTTC
TRBV9,16,TRBJ2-7,TRBD1,.,CASSATTGTGGYEQYF,TGTGCCAGCAGCGCCACCACAGGGACAGGGGGCTACGAGCAGTACTTC
TRBV4-1,15,TRBJ1-2,TRBD1,.,CASSYRQGANYGYTF,TGCGCCAGCAGCTACCGACAGGGGGCCAACTATGGCTACACCTTC
TRBV19,13,TRBJ2-1,.,.,CASSTGRYNEQFF,TGTGCCAGTAGTACCGGGCGGTACAATGAGCAGTTCTTC
TRBV28,14,TRBJ2-3,.,many,CASSLTVTTDTQYF,TGTGCCAGCAGTTTAACAGTGACCACAGATACGCAGTATTTT
TRBV5-1,16,TRBJ1-1,.,.,CASSPGPGARGTEAFF,TGCGCCAGCAGCCCTGGCCCCGGGGCCAGAGGCACTGAAGCTTTCTTT
TRBV24-1,16,TRBJ2-2,.,few,CATSETGTGNTGELFF,TGTGCCACCAGTGAGACCGGGACCGGGAACACCGGGGAGCTGTTTTTT
TRBV19,15,TRBJ1-1,.,.,CASSRLAGRVTEAFF,TGTGCCAGTAGTCGTCTTGCTGGGAGGGTGACTGAAGCTTTCTTT
TRBV2,15,TRBJ1-6,.,.,CASSEGRAGNSPLHF,TGTGCCAGCAGTGAAGGACGAGCGGGGAATTCACCCCTCCACTTT
TRBV20-1,14,TRBJ2-1,TRBD2,few,CSARDQGLADEQFF,TGCAGTGCTAGAGATCAAGGACTAGCGGATGAGCAGTTCTTC
TRBV6-1,12,TRBJ2-1,.,.,CASSSLAHEQFF,TGTGCCAGCAGTTCCCTTGCCCATGAGCAGTTCTTC
TRBV20-1,14,TRBJ2-7,TRBD2,few,CSARGRDYHYEQYF,TGCAGTGCTAGAGGGCGGGACTACCACTACGAGCAGTACTTC
TRBV29-1,12,TRBJ2-2,.,few,CSARQATGELFF,TGCAGCGCTAGACAGGCCACCGGGGAGCTGTTTTTT
TRBV6-9,13,TRBJ2-7,TRBD1,few,CASSYWDSYEQYF,TGTGCCAGCAGTTATTGGGACAGCTACGAGCAGTACTTC
TRBV7-2,13,TRBJ2-5,.,.,CASSFRPAETQYF,TGTGCCAGCAGCTTCCGGCCAGCAGAGACCCAGTACTTC
TRBV6-1,18,TRBJ2-2,TRBD2,.,CASSEAGLAGVVTGELFF,TGTGCCAGCAGTGAAGCGGGGTTAGCGGGTGTGGTCACCGGGGAGCTGTTTTTT
TRBV19,15,TRBJ2-1,TRBD1,few,CASSPTGTGSDEQFF,TGTGCCAGTAGTCCTACGGGGACAGGGTCGGATGAGCAGTTCTTC
TRBV2,14,TRBJ2-7,TRBD2,many,CASSEEGGPYEQYF,TGTGCCAGCAGTGAAGAGGGAGGGCCGTACGAGCAGTACTTC
TRBV7-2,16,TRBJ1-3,TRBD1,.,CASSFSGTGSGNTIYF,TGTGCCAGCAGCTTCTCCGGGACAGGCTCTGGAAACACCATATATTTT
TRBV12-3/TRBV12-4,16,TRBJ2-3,TRBD1,.,CASSLTGQASTDTQYF,TGTGCCAGCAGTTTAACTGGACAGGCTAGCACAGATACGCAGTATTTT
TRBV7-6,16,TRBJ2-6,.,.,CASSERWGSGANVLTF,TGTGCCAGCAGCGAAAGATGGGGATCTGGGGCCAACGTCCTGACTTTC
TRBV29-1,13,TRBJ1-2,TRBD1,.,CSVDVSGGYGYTF,TGCAGCGTTGACGTGTCAGGGGGTTATGGCTACACCTTC
TRBV19,13,TRBJ2-5,.,.,CASSPAVQETQYF,TGTGCCAGTAGCCCTGCCGTACAAGAGACCCAGTACTTC
TRBV5-5,14,TRBJ2-3,.,few,CASSLGRSADTQYF,TGTGCCAGCAGCTTGGGTAGGAGTGCAGATACGCAGTATTTT
TRBV30,16,TRBJ1-4,.,.,CAWKYGGASPNEKLFF,TGTGCCTGGAAATACGGAGGGGCGTCGCCTAATGAAAAACTGTTTTTT
TRBV5-1,14,TRBJ2-7,TRBD1,many,CASSRGQGSYEQYF,TGCGCCAGCAGCCGGGGACAGGGCTCCTACGAGCAGTACTTC
TRBV3-1,15,TRBJ2-1,.,.,CASSQDINTYNEQFF,TGTGCCAGCAGCCAAGATATAAACACTTACAATGAGCAGTTCTTC
TRBV28,17,TRBJ2-4,TRBD2,many,CASSPVPGRGGENIQYF,TGTGCCAGCAGTCCCGTCCCCGGGAGGGGCGGGGAAAACATTCAGTACTTC
TRBV28,16,TRBJ2-2,.,many,CASSSVGLRGTGELFF,TGTGCCAGCAGTTCAGTCGGGCTCAGGGGTACCGGGGAGCTGTTTTTT
TRBV12-3/TRBV12-4,14,TRBJ2-7,.,.,CASRGDPGSYEQYF,TGTGCCAGCAGAGGGGACCCCGGATCCTACGAGCAGTACTTC
TRBV19,16,TRBJ2-2,TRBD2,once,CASSVSLAGNTGELFF,TGTGCCAGTAGTGTCTCACTAGCGGGGAACACCGGGGAGCTGTTTTTT
TRBV6-1,14,TRBJ1-6,TRBD1,few,CASIDGTGNSPLHF,TGTGCCAGCATCGACGGGACAGGGAATTCACCCCTCCACTTT
TRBV5-1,15,TRBJ1-1,TRBD1,many,CASSRMGQTNTEAFF,TGCGCCAGCAGCCGGATGGGACAGACAAACACTGAAGCTTTCTTT
TRBV7-9,14,TRBJ2-7,.,.,CASNDGRTDGEQYF,TGTGCCAGCAACGACGGGAGGACAGACGGCGAGCAGTACTTC
TRBV7-6,16,TRBJ2-3,TRBD2,few,CASSSSSGTTTDTQYF,TGTGCCAGCAGTTCCTCTTCCGGGACTACCACAGATACGCAGTATTTT
TRBV4-1,16,TRBJ2-1,.,.,CASSQNHLRGGNEQFF,TGCGCCAGCAGCCAAAATCACCTTAGAGGGGGCAATGAGCAGTTCTTC
TRBV7-9,13,TRBJ1-2,.,few,CASSPGPRYGYTF,TGTGCCAGCAGCCCAGGACCGCGCTATGGCTACACCTTC
TRBV7-9,13,TRBJ1-1,.,few,CASSLYPTAEAFF,TGTGCCAGCAGCTTATACCCGACAGCTGAAGCTTTCTTT
TRBV12-3/TRBV12-4,14,TRBJ1-6,.,few,CASSPGGLNSPLHF,TGTGCCAGCAGTCCCGGGGGTCTTAATTCACCCCTCCACTTT
TRBV5-4,16,TRBJ2-7,TRBD2,few,CASSLGAGVLQSEQYF,TGTGCCAGCAGCTTAGGCGCGGGAGTGTTACAGAGCGAGCAGTACTTC
TRBV6-1,18,TRBJ1-5,.,.,CASSEAMGQALSNQPQHF,TGTGCCAGCAGTGAAGCGATGGGGCAGGCCCTTAGCAATCAGCCCCAGCATTTT
TRBV12-3/TRBV12-4,16,TRBJ2-1,.,.,CASSHSSQSSYNEQFF,TGTGCCAGCAGCCACAGTTCTCAGAGCTCCTACAATGAGCAGTTCTTC
TRBV5-6,14,TRBJ2-5,.,.,CASSWGSGIETQYF,TGTGCCAGCAGCTGGGGGAGCGGAATAGAGACCCAGTACTTC
TRBV15,15,TRBJ2-7,TRBD2,.,CATSRPGAGVDEQYF,TGTGCCACCAGCAGGCCCGGGGCGGGAGTCGACGAGCAGTACTTC
TRBV9,15,TRBJ2-1,TRBD2,.,CASNSGTSDHNEQFF,TGTGCCAGCAACTCCGGGACTAGCGACCACAATGAGCAGTTCTTC
TRBV29-1,14,TRBJ2-3,TRBD2,few,CSVKTSGKADTQYF,TGCAGCGTCAAGACTAGCGGGAAGGCAGATACGCAGTATTTT
TRBV6-2/TRBV6-3,13,TRBJ1-2,.,.,CASSWKVGLGYTF,TGTGCCAGCAGTTGGAAAGTCGGCTTGGGCTACACCTTC
TRBV6-6,14,TRBJ1-1,.,.,CASSYSRGLTEAFF,TGTGCCAGCAGTTACTCTCGCGGTTTAACTGAAGCTTTCTTT
TRBV6-1,15,TRBJ1-1,.,many,CASSVTLLGNTEAFF,TGTGCCAGCAGTGTAACACTCTTGGGGAACACTGAAGCTTTCTTT
TRBV5-1,13,TRBJ1-5,.,.,CASSLGSGEPQHF,TGCGCCAGCAGCTTGGGGTCAGGAGAGCCCCAGCATTTT